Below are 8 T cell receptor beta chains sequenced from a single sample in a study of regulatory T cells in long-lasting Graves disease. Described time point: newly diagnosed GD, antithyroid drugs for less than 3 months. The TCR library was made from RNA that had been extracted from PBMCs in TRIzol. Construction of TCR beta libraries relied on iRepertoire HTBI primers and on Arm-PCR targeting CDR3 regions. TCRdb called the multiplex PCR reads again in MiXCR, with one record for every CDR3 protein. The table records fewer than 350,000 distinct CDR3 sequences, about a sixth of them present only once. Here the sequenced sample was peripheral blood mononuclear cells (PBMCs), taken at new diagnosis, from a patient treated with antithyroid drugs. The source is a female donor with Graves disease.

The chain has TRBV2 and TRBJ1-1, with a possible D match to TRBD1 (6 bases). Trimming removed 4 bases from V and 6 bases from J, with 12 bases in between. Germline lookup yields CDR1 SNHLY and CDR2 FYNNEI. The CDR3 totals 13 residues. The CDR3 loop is CASSGQAGAEAFF. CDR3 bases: TGTGCCAGCAGTGGACAGGCCGGAGCTGAAGCTTTCTTT. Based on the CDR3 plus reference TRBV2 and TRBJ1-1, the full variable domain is EPEVTQTPSHQVTQMGQEVILRCVPISNHLYFYWYRQILGQKVEFLVSFYNNEISEKSEIFDDQFSVERPDGSNFTLKIRSTKLEDSAMYFCASSGQAGAEAFFGQGTRLTVV.

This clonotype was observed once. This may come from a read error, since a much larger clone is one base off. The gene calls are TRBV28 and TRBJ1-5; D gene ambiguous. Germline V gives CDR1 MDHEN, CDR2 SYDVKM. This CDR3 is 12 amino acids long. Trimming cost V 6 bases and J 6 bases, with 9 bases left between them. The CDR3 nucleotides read TGTGCCAGCAGGCCCCCAAGTCAGCCCCAGCATTTT. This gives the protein CASRPPSQPQHF.

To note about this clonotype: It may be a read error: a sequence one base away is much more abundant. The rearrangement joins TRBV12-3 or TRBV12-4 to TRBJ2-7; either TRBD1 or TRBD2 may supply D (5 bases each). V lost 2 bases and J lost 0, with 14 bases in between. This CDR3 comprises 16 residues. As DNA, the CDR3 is TGTGCCAGCAGTTTACGGGGCGCCCACCGCTCCTACGAGCAGTACTTC. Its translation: CASSLRGAHRSYEQYF.

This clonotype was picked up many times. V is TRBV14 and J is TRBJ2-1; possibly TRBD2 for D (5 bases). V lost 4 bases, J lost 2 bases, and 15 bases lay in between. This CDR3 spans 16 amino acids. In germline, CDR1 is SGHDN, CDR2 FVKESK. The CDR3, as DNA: TGTGCCAGCAGCCTAGAGGAGGATGACGCCTACAATGAGCAGTTCTTC. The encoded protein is CASSLEEDDAYNEQFF.

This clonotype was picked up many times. In DNA, the CDR3 is TGTGCCACCAGTGGGGGCAGGGGGCACAGCAATCAGCCCCAGCATTTT. Translation gives CATSGGRGHSNQPQHF. The chain has TRBV24-1 and TRBJ1-5; 8 bases are a match to TRBD1. This CDR3 region has 16 residues. The germline V gene has CDR1 KGHDR and CDR2 SFDVKD. The junction had 6 bases not matched to a gene; V was cut back by 5 bases and J by 1 base.

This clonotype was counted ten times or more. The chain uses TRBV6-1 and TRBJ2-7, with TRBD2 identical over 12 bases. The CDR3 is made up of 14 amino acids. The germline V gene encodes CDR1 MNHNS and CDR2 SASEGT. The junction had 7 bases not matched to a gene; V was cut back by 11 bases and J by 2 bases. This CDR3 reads CASAGLAGTYEQYF. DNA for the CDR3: TGTGCCTCAGCTGGACTAGCGGGGACCTACGAGCAGTACTTC.

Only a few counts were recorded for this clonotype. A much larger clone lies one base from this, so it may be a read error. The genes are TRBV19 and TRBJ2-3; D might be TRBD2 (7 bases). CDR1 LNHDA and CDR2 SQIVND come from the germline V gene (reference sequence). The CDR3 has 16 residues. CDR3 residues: CAGSMSSGTSTDTQYF. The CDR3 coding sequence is TGTGCCGGTAGTATGTCGAGCGGGACAAGCACAGATACGCAGTATTTT.

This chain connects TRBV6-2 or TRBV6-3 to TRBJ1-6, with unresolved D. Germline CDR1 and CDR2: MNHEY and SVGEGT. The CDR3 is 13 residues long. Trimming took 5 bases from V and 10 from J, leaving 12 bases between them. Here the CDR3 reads CASSESRESPLHF. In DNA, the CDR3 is TGTGCCAGCAGTGAATCGCGCGAATCACCCCTCCACTTT.